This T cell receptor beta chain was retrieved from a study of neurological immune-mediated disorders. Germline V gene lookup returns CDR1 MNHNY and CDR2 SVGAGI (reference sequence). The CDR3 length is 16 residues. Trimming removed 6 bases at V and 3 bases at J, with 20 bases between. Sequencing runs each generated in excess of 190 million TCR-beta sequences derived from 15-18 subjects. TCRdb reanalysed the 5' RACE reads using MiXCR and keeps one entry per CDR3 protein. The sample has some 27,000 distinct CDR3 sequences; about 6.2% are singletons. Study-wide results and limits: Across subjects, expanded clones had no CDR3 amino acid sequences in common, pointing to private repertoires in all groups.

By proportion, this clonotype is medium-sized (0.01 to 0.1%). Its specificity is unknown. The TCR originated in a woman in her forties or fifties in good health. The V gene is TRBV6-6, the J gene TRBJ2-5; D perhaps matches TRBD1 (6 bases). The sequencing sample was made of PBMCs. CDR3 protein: CASRVASGTSEETQYF. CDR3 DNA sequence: TGTGCCAGCAGGGTTGCTTCCGGGACATCGGAAGAGACCCAGTACTTC.